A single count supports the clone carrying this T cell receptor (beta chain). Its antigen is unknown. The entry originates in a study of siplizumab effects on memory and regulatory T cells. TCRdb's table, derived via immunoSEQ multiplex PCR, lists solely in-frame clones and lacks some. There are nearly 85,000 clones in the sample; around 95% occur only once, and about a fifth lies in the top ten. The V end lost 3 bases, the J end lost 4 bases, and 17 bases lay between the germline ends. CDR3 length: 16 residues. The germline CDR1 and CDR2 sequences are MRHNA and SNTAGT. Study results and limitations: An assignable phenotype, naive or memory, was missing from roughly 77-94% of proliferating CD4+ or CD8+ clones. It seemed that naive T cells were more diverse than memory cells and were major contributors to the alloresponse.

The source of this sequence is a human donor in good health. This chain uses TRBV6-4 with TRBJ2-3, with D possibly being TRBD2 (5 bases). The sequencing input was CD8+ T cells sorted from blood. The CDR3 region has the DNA TGTGCCAGCAGTGAAGATGGGAGTATCTATGCAGATACGCAGTATTTT. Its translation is CASSEDGSIYADTQYF.